The 6 T cell receptor beta chains presented below share a single source sample, sequenced in a study of blood T cells in healthy people across ages. A sample-barcoded 5' primer and a J-beta primer mix were used in a second PCR of roughly 7 to 12 cycles. One entry per CDR3 protein, called by TCRdb with MiXCR from the 5' RACE reads. The sample has about a million distinct CDR3 sequences; roughly 51% are singletons. The sequenced sample consisted of blood. The receptor source for this set is a woman aged 55-69 years in good health.

V gene TRBV28 combines with J gene TRBJ2-7; 8 nucleotides line up with TRBD2. Germline assignment: CDR1 MDHEN and CDR2 SYDVKM. With V trimmed by 6 bases and J by 1 base, 11 bases remained unmatched. This CDR3 is 16 amino acids long. CDR3 sequence: CASRQPTSGPSYEQYF. The CDR3 nucleotides read TGTGCCAGCAGACAGCCTACTAGCGGACCTTCCTACGAGCAGTACTTC. Full variable domain (missing parts from reference TRBV28 and TRBJ2-7): DVKVTQSSRYLVKRTGEKVFLECVQDMDHENMFWYRQDPGLGLRLIYFSYDVKMKEKGDIPEGYSVSREKKERFSLILESASTNQTSMYLCASRQPTSGPSYEQYFGPGTRLTVT.

The chain uses TRBV7-2 and TRBJ2-1, with 12 bases identical to TRBD2. CDR1 and CDR2 from the germline V gene are SGHTA and FQGNSA. The CDR3 is made up of 16 amino acids. Trimming cost V 5 bases and J 2 bases; bases outside gene matches: 4. CDR3 in DNA: TGTGCCAGCAGCCGGACTAGCGGGGTAACCTACAATGAGCAGTTCTTC. Translation gives CASSRTSGVTYNEQFF.

A few counts support this clonotype. The chain employs TRBV20-1 and TRBJ2-1; perhaps TRBD2 as D (5 bases). The CDR3 runs 13 residues. Trimming took off 8 bases at V and 2 bases at J, with 13 bases between the two ends. The V gene's germline CDR1 is DFQATT and CDR2 SNEGSKA (reference sequence). The CDR3 sequence is CSFEGATYNEQFF. The DNA of the CDR3 is TGCAGTTTTGAGGGAGCAACCTACAATGAGCAGTTCTTC.

The CDR3 nucleotides read TGCAGTGCTAGGGTCGACAGGGGTGAAGGTGGCTACACCTTC. Translating gives CSARVDRGEGGYTF. The chain employs TRBV20-1 and TRBJ1-2; 8 positions match TRBD1. Per germline, CDR1 DFQATT and CDR2 SNEGSKA (reference sequence). The V segment lost 3 bases and the J segment 7 bases; nucleotides outside the gene matches: 10. CDR3 length: 14 residues.

The V and J genes are TRBV12-3 or TRBV12-4 and TRBJ2-3, with 11 bases identical to TRBD2. The CDR3 spans 16 residues. After removal of 5 bases from V and 1 base from J, the junction contained 5 bases not matched to a gene. The CDR3 region has the DNA TGTGCCAGCAGTGCTCGGACTAGCGGGTGCACAGATACGCAGTATTTT. Its translation: CASSARTSGCTDTQYF.

This clonotype showed up just a few times. The chain recombines TRBV29-1 with TRBJ2-5; D remains unclear. The V end was cut by 7 bases, the J end by 5 bases, with 8 bases between. CDR1 and CDR2 (germline): SQVTM, ANQGSEA. There are 10 residues in the CDR3. The CDR3 DNA reads as TGCAGCGGTGGGTCTGAGACCCAGTACTTC. Its translation is CSGGSETQYF.